One and the same sample provided the 27 T cell receptor beta chains below, sequenced in a study of OX40 agonist ivuxolimab in advanced cancers. The protocol was immunoSEQ multiplex PCR, while the TCRdb copy is restricted to in-frame clones and leaves out a portion. The sample has about 50,000 clones, roughly 84% seen once; the top ten hold approximately 0.69%. Sequenced material: CD4+ or CD8+ T cells sorted from blood, taken in a trial of the OX40 agonist ivuxolimab. The receptors come from an adult with an advanced solid tumor such as melanoma, head and neck, liver or kidney cancer.

V usage is TRBV5-1 and J usage is TRBJ2-3; a weak D match, TRBD2 (6 bases). Germline values: CDR1 SGHRS, CDR2 YFSETQ. V was trimmed by 6 bases and J by 0 bases, leaving 14 bases between them. The CDR3 is 15 amino acids. This chain's CDR3 is CASKSSGLSTDTQYF. CDR3 in DNA: TGCGCCAGCAAGTCATCGGGACTGAGCACAGATACGCAGTATTTT.

V is TRBV6-4 and J is TRBJ2-7; possibly TRBD2 for D (6 bases). The CDR3 runs to 16 residues. The germline CDR1 and CDR2 sequences are MRHNA and SNTAGT. Trimming stripped 2 bases from V and 3 bases from J, with 17 bases between. The chain's CDR3 is CASSDRLQEGYYEQYF. The CDR3 nucleotides read TGTGCCAGCAGTGACAGATTGCAGGAGGGGTACTACGAGCAGTACTTC.

This clone showed up just a few times. The chain recombines TRBV5-1 with TRBJ2-3; no definite D call. Germline CDR1 reads SGHRS; CDR2 reads YFSETQ. This CDR3 contains 15 residues. Trimming took 0 bases from V and 6 from J, leaving 14 bases between them. This CDR3 is CASSLGASFSDTQYF. In nucleotides, the CDR3 is TGCGCCAGCAGCTTGGGGGCTAGTTTCTCCGATACGCAGTATTTT.

The J gene is TRBJ2-7, the V gene TRBV5-4, with D possibly matching TRBD2 (6 bases). V lost 5 bases to trimming and J lost 3 bases, with 9 bases between them. CDR3 size: 12 residues. Germline V gene sequence: CDR1 SGHNT, CDR2 YYREEE (reference sequence). This CDR3 is CASSGRGYEQYF. The CDR3 nucleotides are TGTGCCAGCAGTGGGCGGGGCTACGAGCAGTACTTC.

CDR3 residues: CASSIGSDTGELFF. The CDR3 DNA is TGTGCCAGTAGTATAGGGTCGGACACCGGGGAGCTGTTTTTT. The chain employs TRBV19 and TRBJ2-2; the D is unclear. From germline, CDR1 is LNHDA and CDR2 SQIVND (reference sequence). Between the trimmed V and J ends, which lost 1 base and 3 bases, there was a span of 6 bases. The CDR3 covers 14 residues.

This rearrangement joins TRBV19 to TRBJ2-5; 8 positions match TRBD1. The V gene end was trimmed by 1 base and the J gene end by 1 base; junction bases not matched to a gene: 2. The CDR3 is made up of 15 amino acids. From germline, CDR1 is LNHDA and CDR2 SQIVND (reference sequence). The CDR3 DNA sequence: TGTGCCAGTAGTATAGGAGGGACAGGCCAAGAGACCCAGTACTTC. This gives the protein CASSIGGTGQETQYF.

This sequence joins TRBV10-3 and TRBJ2-1; perhaps TRBD2 as D (5 bases). There are 11 residues in the CDR3. Germline V gives CDR1 ENHRY, CDR2 SYGVKD. V dropped 8 bases and J dropped 5 bases, with 7 bases sitting between them. In DNA form, the CDR3 reads TGTGCCATCGGAGGAAACAATGAGCAGTTCTTC. Amino acid sequence: CAIGGNNEQFF.

This clone was seen once. The chain recombines TRBV10-3 with TRBJ2-7; 7 bases are shared with TRBD1. The CDR3 spans 15 residues. The germline V gene has CDR1 ENHRY and CDR2 SYGVKD. With V trimmed by 4 bases and J by 2 bases, 8 bases remained unmatched. The CDR3 protein is CAISGGTVSAYEQYF. The CDR3 region has the DNA TGTGCCATCAGTGGAGGGACAGTGTCCGCCTACGAGCAGTACTTC.

The CDR3 nucleotides are TGTGCCAGCAGGGCACAGGGGGGAGGTCTTCGGGAGCAGTACTTC. Amino acids: CASRAQGGGLREQYF. The genes are TRBV6-5 and TRBJ2-7; 8 bases align to TRBD1. CDR1 MNHEY and CDR2 SVGAGI come from the germline V gene. The length of the CDR3 is 15 residues. J was trimmed by 7 bases and V by 6 bases; bases with no gene match: 14.

The J gene is TRBJ1-5, the V gene TRBV6-1; D is unclear. Trimming shortened V by 3 bases and J by 0 bases, and 15 bases separated the two germline ends. The CDR3 loop spans 17 amino acids. Germline-derived CDR1 and CDR2 are MNHNS and SASEGT. Here the CDR3 reads CASSENLLVNSNQPQHF. CDR3 in DNA: TGTGCCAGCAGTGAGAATTTGCTCGTCAATAGCAATCAGCCCCAGCATTTT.

The V and J genes are TRBV4-1 and TRBJ2-3, with D perhaps TRBD1 (6 bases). Germline CDR1 and CDR2: MGHRA and YSYEKL. Trimming stripped 4 bases from V and 4 bases from J, with 18 bases between. The CDR3 spans 16 residues. This CDR3 reads CASSRAGQSQADTQYF. The CDR3 DNA reads as TGCGCCAGCAGCCGAGCCGGACAGTCTCAGGCAGATACGCAGTATTTT.

This chain uses TRBV7-9 with TRBJ1-3, with no clear D. CDR1 is SEHNR and CDR2 is FQNEAQ in the germline V gene (reference sequence). CDR3 size: 13 residues. V was cut by 5 bases and J by 4 bases, with 9 bases left in between. The CDR3 here is CASSENWGNTIYF. The CDR3 DNA is TGTGCCAGCAGCGAAAACTGGGGAAACACCATATATTTT.

CDR3 nucleotides: TGTGCCAGCACCCCGGGACTAGCAAGGGAGACCCAGTACTTC. As protein: CASTPGLARETQYF. The chain couples TRBV5-5 to TRBJ2-5; 9 bases line up with TRBD2. Germline loops: CDR1 SGHKS, CDR2 YYEKEE (reference sequence). Unmatched junction bases numbered 8, after V lost 6 bases and J lost 5 bases. The CDR3 is 14 residues long. Full variable domain (remainder filled in from reference TRBV5-5 and TRBJ2-5): DAGVTQSPTHLIKTRGQQVTLRCSPISGHKSVSWYQQVLGQGPQFIFQYYEKEERGRGNFPDRFSARQFPNYSSELNVNALLLGDSALYLCASTPGLARETQYFGPGTRLLVL.

The rearrangement joins TRBV19 to TRBJ2-3; 8 bases align to TRBD2. CDR1 is LNHDA and CDR2 is SQIVND in the germline V gene (reference sequence). The trim removed 4 bases at V and 4 bases at J, leaving 7 bases unmatched. This CDR3 comprises 15 residues. The CDR3 region is CASSTAGGVADTQYF. The DNA of the CDR3 is TGTGCCAGTAGTACCGCCGGGGGGGTAGCAGATACGCAGTATTTT.

The rearrangement links TRBV28 to TRBJ2-7, with D unresolved. Trimming stripped 4 bases from V and 3 bases from J, with 1 base between. Germline V lookup: CDR1 MDHEN, CDR2 SYDVKM. This CDR3 comprises 10 residues. Written as DNA, the CDR3 is TGTGCCAGCAGTTACTACGAGCAGTACTTC. Its protein is CASSYYEQYF.

In DNA form, the CDR3 reads TGTGCCAGCAGTCGATCAGGGACTCTTACAGATACGCAGTATTTT. Translated, it gives CASSRSGTLTDTQYF. J is TRBJ2-3 and V is TRBV28; tentative D call: TRBD2 (6 bases). V lost 5 bases to trimming and J lost 3 bases, with 15 bases between them. CDR1 and CDR2 from the germline V gene are MDHEN and SYDVKM. The CDR3 loop spans 15 amino acids. The full variable domain, rest sourced from reference TRBV28 and TRBJ2-3, is DVKVTQSSRYLVKRTGEKVFLECVQDMDHENMFWYRQDPGLGLRLIYFSYDVKMKEKGDIPEGYSVSREKKERFSLILESASTNQTSMYLCASSRSGTLTDTQYFGPGTRLTVL.

V and J are TRBV25-1 and TRBJ2-2; 12 bases agree with TRBD1. The V gene's germline CDR1 is MGHDK and CDR2 SYGVNS. The CDR3 totals 11 residues. V lost 7 bases, J lost 14 bases, and 2 bases stayed unmatched. In nucleotides, the CDR3 is TGTGCCAGCAAGGGGACAGGGGGCCTGTTTTTT. It specifies CASKGTGGLFF.

This chain connects TRBV5-6 to TRBJ1-1, with TRBD1 as a possible D gene (5 bases). With 6 bases removed from V and 4 bases from J, the gap between germline ends came to 19 bases. Germline-derived CDR1 and CDR2 are SGHDT and YYEEEE. This CDR3 is built from 15 residues. This CDR3 reads CASNPGAGGGTEAFF. The CDR3 DNA sequence: TGTGCCAGCAACCCAGGCGCCGGGGGGGGCACTGAAGCTTTCTTT.

For this clone: The same CDR3 arises from other DNA sequences in this sample as well. The rearrangement links TRBV11-3 to TRBJ2-6, with D unclear. Trimming pared 3 bases from V and 2 bases from J, leaving 2 bases between. The CDR3 length is 13 residues. CDR1 is SGHNT, CDR2 YENEEA, per germline. CDR3 bases: TGTGCCAGCAGCTTTACTGGGGCCAACGTCCTGACTTTC. It is translated as CASSFTGANVLTF.

This chain connects TRBV18 to TRBJ1-1, with 8 bases that match TRBD1. Germline values: CDR1 KGHSH, CDR2 LQKENI. Trimming took 3 bases from V and 3 from J; bases not matched to a gene: 6. This CDR3 contains 15 residues. CDR3 residues: CASSPLRTGHTEAFF. DNA for the CDR3: TGTGCCAGCTCACCGTTGAGGACAGGGCACACTGAAGCTTTCTTT.

This clone came up a few times. The chain combines TRBV7-2 with TRBJ2-7, with D possibly being TRBD1 (5 bases). The germline CDR1 and CDR2 sequences are SGHTA and FQGNSA. There are 13 residues in the CDR3. Between the trimmed V and J ends, which lost 3 bases and 6 bases, there was a span of 12 bases. CDR3 sequence reads: CASSFFRAPEQYF. CDR3 coding DNA: TGTGCCAGCAGCTTTTTCAGGGCGCCCGAGCAGTACTTC.

The J gene is TRBJ2-7, the V gene TRBV5-1, with 7 positions matching TRBD1. CDR3 size: 15 residues. Trimming cost V 4 bases and J 5 bases; bases outside gene matches: 12. Germline V gene data show CDR1 as SGHRS and CDR2 as YFSETQ. This CDR3 is CASSKETGVRNEQYF. CDR3 DNA: TGCGCCAGCAGCAAGGAAACAGGGGTGAGGAACGAGCAGTACTTC.

The CDR3 region is CASSPWDSPYEQYF. CDR3 bases: TGTGCCAGCAGCCCCTGGGACAGTCCCTACGAGCAGTACTTC. The chain uses TRBV5-6 and TRBJ2-7; 7 nucleotides line up with TRBD1. CDR1 is SGHDT, CDR2 YYEEEE, per germline. V trimming: 4 bases; J trimming: 2 bases; junction bases outside the gene matches: 6. CDR3 length: 14 amino acids.

The chain is built from TRBV4-2 and TRBJ2-1, with TRBD2 matching 14 bases. CDR3 length: 16 amino acids. After removal of 6 bases from V and 7 bases from J, the junction contained 8 bases not matched to a gene. From germline, CDR1 is LGHNA and CDR2 YNFKEQ. The CDR3 protein is CASSSTSGRDWNEQFF. CDR3 in DNA: TGTGCCAGCAGTTCGACTAGCGGGAGGGACTGGAATGAGCAGTTCTTC.

This clone occurred once. This sequence joins TRBV30 and TRBJ2-7; D is uncertain. CDR1 is GTSNPN, CDR2 SVGIG, per germline (reference sequence). The V end lost 0 bases, the J end lost 4 bases, and 10 bases lay between the germline ends. There are 13 residues in the CDR3. This CDR3 reads CAWSVLLAYEQYF. The CDR3 region has the DNA TGTGCCTGGAGTGTATTACTCGCATACGAGCAGTACTTC.

The chain joins TRBV5-6 to TRBJ2-1; 7 positions match TRBD2. Germline V gene data show CDR1 as SGHDT and CDR2 as YYEEEE. V gave up 2 bases and J gave up 7 bases; unmatched junction bases: 3. The CDR3 has 13 residues. CDR3 region: CASSLVGGNEQFF. The CDR3 nucleotides read TGTGCCAGCAGCTTAGTCGGGGGGAATGAGCAGTTCTTC.

V and J are TRBV5-4 and TRBJ2-5; possible D gene TRBD1, 6 bases. This CDR3 has 15 amino acids. Trimming took 0 bases from V and 4 from J, leaving 13 bases between them. Germline V gives CDR1 SGHNT, CDR2 YYREEE (reference sequence). The CDR3 loop reads CASSLDVRGRETQYF. DNA for the CDR3: TGTGCCAGCAGCTTGGACGTCAGGGGACGAGAGACCCAGTACTTC.